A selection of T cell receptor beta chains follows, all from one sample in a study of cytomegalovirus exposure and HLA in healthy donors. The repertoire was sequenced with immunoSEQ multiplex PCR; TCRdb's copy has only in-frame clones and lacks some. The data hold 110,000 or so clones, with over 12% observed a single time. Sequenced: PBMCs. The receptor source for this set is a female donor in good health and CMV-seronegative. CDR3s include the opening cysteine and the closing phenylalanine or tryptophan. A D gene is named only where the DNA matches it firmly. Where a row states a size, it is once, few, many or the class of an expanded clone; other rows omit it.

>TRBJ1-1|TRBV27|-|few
TGTGCCAGCAGTTTAGAACTACTTTCTGAAGCTTTCTTT
CASSLELLSEAFF
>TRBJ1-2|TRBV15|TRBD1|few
TGTGCCACCAGCAGAGGACAGGGCTATGGCTACACCTTC
CATSRGQGYGYTF
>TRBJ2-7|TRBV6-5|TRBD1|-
TGTGCCAGCAGTCTCACGTCAGGGGGCTACGAGCAGTACTTC
CASSLTSGGYEQYF
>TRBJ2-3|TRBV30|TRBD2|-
TGTGCCTGGAGGACGGGCGAGTTACTAGCGGGAGTCACAGATACGCAGTATTTT
CAWRTGELLAGVTDTQYF
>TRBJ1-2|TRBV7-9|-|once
TGTGCCAGCAGCTTAGGAGTACCCCTCCCGTGGGGCTACACCTTC
CASSLGVPLPWGYTF
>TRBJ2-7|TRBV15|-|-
TGTGCCACCAGCAGAGATCTATCTGGGGTAGCGGCCTACGAGCAGTACTTC
CATSRDLSGVAAYEQYF
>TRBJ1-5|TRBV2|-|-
TGTGCCAGCAGTGGACCCAGGGCAGGCAATCAGCCCCAGCATTTT
CASSGPRAGNQPQHF
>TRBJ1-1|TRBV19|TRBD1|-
TGTGCCAGTAGCACGACAGGGTTGGGGGAAAACACTGAAGCTTTCTTT
CASSTTGLGENTEAFF
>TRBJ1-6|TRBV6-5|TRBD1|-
TGTGCCAGCAGGACAGGGGGAGTCTATAATTCACCCCTCCACTTT
CASRTGGVYNSPLHF
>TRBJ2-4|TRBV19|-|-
TGTGCCAGTAGTGCCAAACGAGGAGGGATTCAGTACTTC
CASSAKRGGIQYF
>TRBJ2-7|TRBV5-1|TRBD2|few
TGCGCCAGCAGCCTTGCCGCGGGGGGCTACGAGCAGTACTTC
CASSLAAGGYEQYF
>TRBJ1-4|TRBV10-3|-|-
TGTGCCATCAGGAATTCTGGGGGGGAGAACGAAAAACTGTTTTTT
CAIRNSGGENEKLFF
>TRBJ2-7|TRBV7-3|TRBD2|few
TGTGCCAGCAGTCATAGCGGGGGGCTTTCCTACGAGCAGTACTTC
CASSHSGGLSYEQYF
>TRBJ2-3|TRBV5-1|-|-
TGCGCCAGCTCAGTCCCGCAGGCAGATACGCAGTATTTT
CASSVPQADTQYF
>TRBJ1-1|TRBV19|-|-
TGTGCCAGTAGCTGGGCAGGGGACACTGAAGCTTTCTTT
CASSWAGDTEAFF
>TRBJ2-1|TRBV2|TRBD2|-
TGTGCCAGCAGCGTTGGGTCACTAGCGGGAGGGCATGAGCAGTTCTTC
CASSVGSLAGGHEQFF
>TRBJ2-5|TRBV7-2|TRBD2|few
TGTGCCAGCAGCCCTAGCGGGTGGGGTGAGACCCAGTACTTC
CASSPSGWGETQYF